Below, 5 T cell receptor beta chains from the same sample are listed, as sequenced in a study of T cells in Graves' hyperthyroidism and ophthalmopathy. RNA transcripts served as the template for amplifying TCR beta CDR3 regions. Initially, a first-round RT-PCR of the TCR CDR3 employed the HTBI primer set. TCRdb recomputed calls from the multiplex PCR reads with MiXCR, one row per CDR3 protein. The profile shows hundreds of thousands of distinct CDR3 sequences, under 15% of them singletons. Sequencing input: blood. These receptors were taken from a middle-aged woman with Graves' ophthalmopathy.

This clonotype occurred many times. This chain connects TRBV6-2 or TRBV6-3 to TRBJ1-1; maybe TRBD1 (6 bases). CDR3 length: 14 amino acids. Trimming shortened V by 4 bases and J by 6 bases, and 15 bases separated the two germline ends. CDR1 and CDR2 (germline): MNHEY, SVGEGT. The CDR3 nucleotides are TGTGCCAGCAGTTCCGGGGGCGAGTTAGCTGAAGCTTTCTTT. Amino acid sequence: CASSSGGELAEAFF.

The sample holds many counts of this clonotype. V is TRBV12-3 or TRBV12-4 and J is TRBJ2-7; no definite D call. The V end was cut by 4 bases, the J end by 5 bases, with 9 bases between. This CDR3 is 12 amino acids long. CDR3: CASSYPPHEQYF. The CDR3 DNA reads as TGTGCCAGCAGTTACCCCCCGCACGAGCAGTACTTC.

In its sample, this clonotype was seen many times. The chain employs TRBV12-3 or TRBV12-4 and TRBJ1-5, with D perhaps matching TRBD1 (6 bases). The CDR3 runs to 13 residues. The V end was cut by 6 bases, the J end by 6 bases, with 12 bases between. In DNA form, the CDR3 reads TGTGCCAGCAGCGAACAGGGAGGTCAGCCCCAGCATTTT. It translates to CASSEQGGQPQHF.

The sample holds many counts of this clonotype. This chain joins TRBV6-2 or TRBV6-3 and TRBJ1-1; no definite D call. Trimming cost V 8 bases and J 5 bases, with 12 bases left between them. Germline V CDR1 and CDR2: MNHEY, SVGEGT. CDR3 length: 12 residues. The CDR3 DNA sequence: TGTGCCAGCCTCCGGGGTTGGACTGAAGCTTTCTTT. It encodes CASLRGWTEAFF.

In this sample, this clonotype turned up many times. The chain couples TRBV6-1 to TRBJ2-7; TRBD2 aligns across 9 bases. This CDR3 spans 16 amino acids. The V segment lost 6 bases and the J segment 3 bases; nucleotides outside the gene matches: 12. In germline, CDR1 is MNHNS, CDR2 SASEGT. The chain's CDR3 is CASRDLLAGHFYEQYF. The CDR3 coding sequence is TGTGCCAGCAGGGACTTACTAGCGGGCCACTTCTACGAGCAGTACTTC.